The rows below give T cell receptor beta chains drawn from one sample of a study of cytomegalovirus exposure and HLA in healthy donors. TCRdb keeps only in-frame clones here, not all; method: immunoSEQ multiplex PCR. Here the sample spans approximately 150,000 clones, about 83% being singletons. What was sequenced was PBMCs. Receptors originate from a middle-aged man in good health and CMV-seropositive. CDR3s include the opening cysteine and the closing phenylalanine or tryptophan. Fields, in order: J gene, D gene, clone size, V gene, CDR3 protein, CDR3 DNA. The D gene is left open where the match is weak. Some rows have no size entry. The others give once, few or many, or a class for an expanded clone.

J gene: TRBJ2-1; D gene: TRBD1; clone size: -; V gene: TRBV5-4; CDR3 protein: CASSPRDSHYNEQFF; CDR3 DNA: TGTGCCAGCAGCCCTCGGGACAGTCACTACAATGAGCAGTTCTTC
J gene: TRBJ2-3; D gene: -; clone size: -; V gene: TRBV4-1; CDR3 protein: CASSQNDRISTDTQYF; CDR3 DNA: TGCGCCAGCAGCCAGAACGACAGGATTAGCACAGATACGCAGTATTTT
J gene: TRBJ1-5; D gene: -; clone size: few; V gene: TRBV30; CDR3 protein: CAWSGYSNQPQHF; CDR3 DNA: TGTGCCTGGAGTGGTTATAGCAATCAGCCCCAGCATTTT
J gene: TRBJ2-3; D gene: -; clone size: -; V gene: TRBV19; CDR3 protein: CASSTQGGPDTQYF; CDR3 DNA: TGTGCCAGTAGTACCCAGGGGGGCCCAGATACGCAGTATTTT
J gene: TRBJ2-5; D gene: -; clone size: -; V gene: TRBV2; CDR3 protein: CASRQGETQYF; CDR3 DNA: TGTGCCAGCAGGCAGGGGGAGACCCAGTACTTC
J gene: TRBJ2-5; D gene: -; clone size: -; V gene: TRBV14; CDR3 protein: CASIPPRYPETQYF; CDR3 DNA: TGTGCCAGCATTCCGCCTCGGTATCCGGAGACCCAGTACTTC
J gene: TRBJ2-1; D gene: -; clone size: -; V gene: TRBV12-2; CDR3 protein: CASRLAPGGAYNEQFF; CDR3 DNA: TGTGCAAGTCGCTTAGCCCCTGGCGGGGCGTACAATGAGCAGTTCTTC
J gene: TRBJ2-3; D gene: TRBD2; clone size: -; V gene: TRBV7-9; CDR3 protein: CSSSPSERLAGDTQYF; CDR3 DNA: TGTTCCAGCAGCCCCTCGGAACGGCTAGCGGGAGATACGCAGTATTTT
J gene: TRBJ1-2; D gene: -; clone size: -; V gene: TRBV5-6; CDR3 protein: CASSLALGVGGYGYTF; CDR3 DNA: TGTGCCAGCAGCTTGGCCTTAGGGGTCGGCGGCTATGGCTACACCTTC
J gene: TRBJ2-1; D gene: -; clone size: -; V gene: TRBV19; CDR3 protein: CASSITGGAGNEQFF; CDR3 DNA: TGTGCCAGTAGTATAACTGGGGGCGCTGGCAATGAGCAGTTCTTC
J gene: TRBJ1-1; D gene: -; clone size: -; V gene: TRBV6-6; CDR3 protein: CASSPDRSSMNTEAFF; CDR3 DNA: TGTGCCAGCAGCCCAGACAGGTCGTCGATGAACACTGAAGCTTTCTTT
J gene: TRBJ2-1; D gene: TRBD2; clone size: -; V gene: TRBV9; CDR3 protein: CASSVGASGYDEQFF; CDR3 DNA: TGTGCCAGCAGCGTAGGGGCTAGCGGGTACGATGAGCAGTTCTTC
J gene: TRBJ1-1; D gene: -; clone size: few; V gene: TRBV7-9; CDR3 protein: CSSSSTGGGVYTEAFF; CDR3 DNA: TGTTCCAGCAGCTCAACTGGGGGGGGCGTGTACACTGAAGCTTTCTTT
J gene: TRBJ1-2; D gene: -; clone size: -; V gene: TRBV7-2; CDR3 protein: CASSSRTDSYGYTF; CDR3 DNA: TGTGCCAGCAGCAGTAGGACAGATAGCTATGGCTACACCTTC
J gene: TRBJ2-1; D gene: -; clone size: -; V gene: TRBV19; CDR3 protein: CASSASTSGNEQFF; CDR3 DNA: TGTGCCAGTAGTGCCTCCACCTCGGGTAATGAGCAGTTCTTC
J gene: TRBJ2-7; D gene: -; clone size: -; V gene: TRBV25-1; CDR3 protein: CASSLGGASYEQYF; CDR3 DNA: TGTGCCAGCAGCTTGGGGGGGGCCTCCTACGAGCAGTACTTC
J gene: TRBJ2-7; D gene: -; clone size: few; V gene: TRBV5-4; CDR3 protein: CASSPRGFGTGRVVEQYF; CDR3 DNA: TGTGCCAGCAGCCCCCGGGGCTTCGGGACTGGCCGTGTGGTCGAGCAGTACTTC
J gene: TRBJ2-1; D gene: -; clone size: -; V gene: TRBV7-9; CDR3 protein: CASSGSSYNEQFF; CDR3 DNA: TGTGCCAGCAGTGGGAGCTCCTACAATGAGCAGTTCTTC
J gene: TRBJ2-7; D gene: TRBD1; clone size: -; V gene: TRBV25-1; CDR3 protein: CASSNSPGQGSYEQYF; CDR3 DNA: TGTGCCAGCAGTAACTCACCGGGACAGGGATCCTACGAGCAGTACTTC
J gene: TRBJ1-2; D gene: -; clone size: -; V gene: TRBV2; CDR3 protein: CASSGQTAYGYTF; CDR3 DNA: TGTGCCAGCAGCGGACAGACAGCCTATGGCTACACCTTC
J gene: TRBJ1-5; D gene: TRBD1; clone size: once; V gene: TRBV6-1; CDR3 protein: CASKGQYSNQPQHF; CDR3 DNA: TGTGCCAGCAAGGGACAGTATAGCAATCAGCCCCAGCATTTT
J gene: TRBJ1-4; D gene: TRBD1; clone size: -; V gene: TRBV18; CDR3 protein: CASSPVTGGEKLFF; CDR3 DNA: TGTGCCAGCTCACCAGTGACAGGGGGTGAAAAACTGTTTTTT
J gene: TRBJ2-1; D gene: TRBD2; clone size: -; V gene: TRBV11-2; CDR3 protein: CASSLSGSHNEQFF; CDR3 DNA: TGTGCCAGCAGCCTTAGCGGGAGCCACAATGAGCAGTTCTTC
J gene: TRBJ2-1; D gene: TRBD2; clone size: -; V gene: TRBV7-9; CDR3 protein: CSSSHTSGPGDEQFF; CDR3 DNA: TGTTCCAGCAGCCACACTAGCGGACCTGGGGATGAGCAGTTCTTC
J gene: TRBJ2-1; D gene: TRBD2; clone size: -; V gene: TRBV5-4; CDR3 protein: CASSSRTSGSHNEQFF; CDR3 DNA: TGTGCCAGCAGCTCCAGGACTAGCGGGAGCCACAATGAGCAGTTCTTC
J gene: TRBJ2-7; D gene: TRBD1; clone size: -; V gene: TRBV7-2; CDR3 protein: CASSRRGSGQGSYEQYF; CDR3 DNA: TGTGCCAGCAGCCGTCGCGGGTCGGGACAGGGGTCCTACGAGCAGTACTTC
J gene: TRBJ1-1; D gene: TRBD1; clone size: -; V gene: TRBV30; CDR3 protein: CAWSHYGTESPNTEAFF; CDR3 DNA: TGTGCCTGGAGCCACTACGGGACAGAATCCCCGAACACTGAAGCTTTCTTT
J gene: TRBJ1-5; D gene: -; clone size: few; V gene: TRBV27; CDR3 protein: CASSFYQGQPQHF; CDR3 DNA: TGTGCCAGCAGTTTTTATCAGGGTCAGCCCCAGCATTTT
J gene: TRBJ2-6; D gene: -; clone size: -; V gene: TRBV30; CDR3 protein: CAWSVAGANVLTF; CDR3 DNA: TGTGCCTGGAGTGTAGCCGGGGCCAACGTCCTGACTTTC
J gene: TRBJ2-3; D gene: TRBD2; clone size: -; V gene: TRBV20-1; CDR3 protein: CSATRGEAQYF; CDR3 DNA: TGCAGTGCCACCCGGGGGGAGGCGCAGTATTTT
J gene: TRBJ2-1; D gene: TRBD2; clone size: few; V gene: TRBV5-6; CDR3 protein: CASAGGGRLDNEQFF; CDR3 DNA: TGTGCCAGCGCTGGGGGCGGGAGGCTTGACAATGAGCAGTTCTTC
J gene: TRBJ1-5; D gene: TRBD1; clone size: -; V gene: TRBV10-2; CDR3 protein: CASGRDRDNQPQHF; CDR3 DNA: TGCGCCAGCGGAAGGGACAGGGACAATCAGCCCCAGCATTTT
J gene: TRBJ2-3; D gene: -; clone size: -; V gene: TRBV9; CDR3 protein: CASSPYSTDTQYF; CDR3 DNA: TGTGCCAGCAGCCCCTACTCGACAGATACGCAGTATTTT
J gene: TRBJ2-1; D gene: -; clone size: -; V gene: TRBV2; CDR3 protein: CASSHLISGSYNEQFF; CDR3 DNA: TGTGCCAGCAGTCATCTAATTAGCGGCTCCTACAATGAGCAGTTCTTC
J gene: TRBJ2-3; D gene: -; clone size: -; V gene: TRBV5-6; CDR3 protein: CASSYGDTDTQYF; CDR3 DNA: TGTGCCAGCAGCTACGGAGACACAGATACGCAGTATTTT
J gene: TRBJ2-7; D gene: -; clone size: -; V gene: TRBV18; CDR3 protein: CASSITPAGSDEQYF; CDR3 DNA: TGTGCCAGCTCAATTACCCCAGCGGGCTCGGACGAGCAGTACTTC
J gene: TRBJ2-7; D gene: TRBD1; clone size: -; V gene: TRBV7-8; CDR3 protein: CASSPRGSYEQYF; CDR3 DNA: TGTGCCAGCAGCCCCAGGGGGAGCTACGAGCAGTACTTC
J gene: TRBJ2-3; D gene: -; clone size: -; V gene: TRBV12-2; CDR3 protein: CASRRFVRLGEGDTQYF; CDR3 DNA: TGTGCAAGTCGCCGGTTCGTTCGACTGGGGGAGGGAGATACGCAGTATTTT
J gene: TRBJ1-1; D gene: TRBD1; clone size: -; V gene: TRBV28; CDR3 protein: CASSRSTGLNTEAFF; CDR3 DNA: TGTGCCAGCAGTCGCTCGACAGGGCTTAACACTGAAGCTTTCTTT
J gene: TRBJ2-3; D gene: TRBD1; clone size: few; V gene: TRBV5-4; CDR3 protein: CASSPGGSGADTQYF; CDR3 DNA: TGTGCCAGCAGCCCAGGGGGCTCCGGGGCAGATACGCAGTATTTT
J gene: TRBJ2-7; D gene: TRBD1; clone size: -; V gene: TRBV28; CDR3 protein: CASSPSSGQQSSYEQYF; CDR3 DNA: TGTGCCAGCAGTCCCTCGTCGGGACAGCAAAGCTCCTACGAGCAGTACTTC
J gene: TRBJ1-2; D gene: TRBD1; clone size: -; V gene: TRBV5-6; CDR3 protein: CASSLGGRGDYGYTF; CDR3 DNA: TGTGCCAGCAGCTTGGGAGGCAGGGGGGACTATGGCTACACCTTC
J gene: TRBJ2-7; D gene: TRBD1; clone size: -; V gene: TRBV5-1; CDR3 protein: CASSLGDSTHEQYF; CDR3 DNA: TGCGCCAGCAGCTTGGGGGACAGTACCCACGAGCAGTACTTC
J gene: TRBJ2-3; D gene: -; clone size: once; V gene: TRBV19; CDR3 protein: CASRNPDRSTDTQYF; CDR3 DNA: TGTGCCAGTAGAAACCCGGACAGATCAACAGATACGCAGTATTTT
J gene: TRBJ2-3; D gene: -; clone size: -; V gene: TRBV7-2; CDR3 protein: CASSSHRLADTQYF; CDR3 DNA: TGTGCCAGCAGCTCTCACAGACTAGCAGATACGCAGTATTTT
J gene: TRBJ2-4; D gene: TRBD2; clone size: once; V gene: TRBV7-9; CDR3 protein: CASSLPGTSGSQNIQYF; CDR3 DNA: TGTGCCAGCAGCTTACCCGGGACTAGCGGGAGTCAGAACATTCAGTACTTC
J gene: TRBJ1-2; D gene: -; clone size: once; V gene: TRBV21-1; CDR3 protein: CASSKAGGGRRGYTF; CDR3 DNA: TGTGCCAGCAGCAAAGCGGGCGGAGGGCGACGGGGCTACACCTTC
J gene: TRBJ2-3; D gene: -; clone size: -; V gene: TRBV5-4; CDR3 protein: CASSSGGGSTRQTTQYF; CDR3 DNA: TGTGCCAGCAGCTCCGGGGGTGGGAGCACCCGACAGACTACGCAGTATTTT
J gene: TRBJ1-5; D gene: -; clone size: -; V gene: TRBV18; CDR3 protein: CASSQGMNQPQHF; CDR3 DNA: TGTGCCAGCTCACAGGGGATGAATCAGCCCCAGCATTTT
J gene: TRBJ2-3; D gene: TRBD2; clone size: -; V gene: TRBV28; CDR3 protein: CASSSPRGVEGTDTQYF; CDR3 DNA: TGTGCCAGCAGTTCCCCCCGGGGGGTCGAAGGCACAGATACGCAGTATTTT
J gene: TRBJ1-1; D gene: -; clone size: -; V gene: TRBV5-6; CDR3 protein: CASSRLNTEAFF; CDR3 DNA: TGTGCCAGCAGTCGGTTGAACACTGAAGCTTTCTTT
J gene: TRBJ2-3; D gene: -; clone size: -; V gene: TRBV18; CDR3 protein: CASSPTGDTQYF; CDR3 DNA: TGTGCCAGCTCACCGACTGGGGATACGCAGTATTTT
J gene: TRBJ1-4; D gene: -; clone size: -; V gene: TRBV4-3; CDR3 protein: CASSPQTGLNEKLFF; CDR3 DNA: TGCGCCAGCAGCCCCCAGACAGGATTGAATGAAAAACTGTTTTTT